This T cell receptor (beta chain) was identified in a study of blood T cell repertoires in COVID-19. Deletions cut 5 bases from V and 2 bases from J, with 7 bases between. Germline assignment: CDR1 MNHEY and CDR2 SVGAGI. The CDR3 is made up of 13 amino acids. Repertoires were generated with immunoSEQ multiplex PCR, while TCRdb's copy carries only in-frame clones and drops some. The sample yields 130,000 to 150,000 clones, around four fifths seen once. The source material was PBMCs or T cells enriched from blood (not recorded which). V gene TRBV6-5 combines with J gene TRBJ1-5; tentatively, D is TRBD1 (6 bases). The TCR comes from a woman aged 40 to 55 who had recovered from COVID-19. DNA for the CDR3: TGTGCCAGCAGTCGGACAGGCAATCAGCCCCAGCATTTT. This sequence encodes CASSRTGNQPQHF.